A single sample gave rise to the 22 T cell receptor beta chains below, sequenced in a study of T cell therapy after organ transplantation. Antigens of these TCRs are unknown. Assay used: immunoSEQ multiplex PCR; TCRdb lists only in-frame clones, some missing. This sample yields 45,000 to 50,000 clones, of which 85% to 95% are seen a single time; 3% to 3.5% belongs to the top ten. The sequencing here drew on CD8+ T cells from blood, taken before autologous CMV-specific T cell therapy. Receptors were obtained from a human patient who had received a solid organ transplant and had CMV disease.

The J gene is TRBJ2-1, the V gene TRBV4-1; the D is unclear. The CDR3 consists of 15 residues. Germline CDR1 MGHRA, CDR2 YSYEKL. V was trimmed by 5 bases and J by 6 bases, leaving 17 bases between them. CDR3 protein: CASSYSNRLGNEQFF. The CDR3 bases are TGCGCCAGCAGCTACAGCAACCGACTGGGCAATGAGCAGTTCTTC.

The chain has TRBV10-1 and TRBJ1-5; D unclear. Germline CDR1 reads WNHNN; CDR2 reads SYGVQD (reference sequence). V was shortened by 5 bases and J by 0 bases, with 23 bases between the two germline ends. This CDR3 has 19 residues. The CDR3 DNA is TGCGCCAGCAGTCCGCCGTTAACTCCACTGGCCGATAGCAATCAGCCCCAGCATTTT. Translating it yields CASSPPLTPLADSNQPQHF.

This rearrangement joins TRBV6-5 to TRBJ2-7; tentative D call: TRBD1 (6 bases). Trimming took 6 bases from V and 3 from J, leaving 15 bases between them. Germline V gene data show CDR1 as MNHEY and CDR2 as SVGAGI. This CDR3 is built from 14 residues. The CDR3 coding sequence is TGTGCCAGCAGCTACAGGGACGTGGGCTACGAGCAGTACTTC. It yields the protein CASSYRDVGYEQYF.

The chain uses TRBV6-1 and TRBJ1-1; D perhaps matches TRBD1 (5 bases). V was cut by 3 bases and J by 4 bases, with 6 bases left in between. The CDR3 consists of 12 residues. Germline V gene data show CDR1 as MNHNS and CDR2 as SASEGT. CDR3 nucleotide sequence: TGTGCCAGCAGTGATGGGGGCACTGAAGCTTTCTTT. It yields the protein CASSDGGTEAFF.

The chain couples TRBV7-3 to TRBJ2-2, with D tentatively TRBD1 (7 bases). Between the trimmed V and J ends, which lost 4 bases and 7 bases, there was a span of 19 bases. This CDR3 region has 16 residues. Germline V CDR1 and CDR2: SGHTA, FQGTGA. CDR3 residues: CASSSYPQGEDGELFF. The CDR3 nucleotides read TGTGCCAGCAGCTCATACCCTCAGGGGGAGGACGGGGAGCTGTTTTTT.

The V and J genes are TRBV14 and TRBJ2-7; perhaps TRBD1 as D (6 bases). The CDR3 has 15 amino acids. Trimming removed 6 bases at V and 2 bases at J, with 17 bases between. CDR1 SGHDN and CDR2 FVKESK come from the germline V gene. The CDR3 sequence: CASSHQGTPPYEQYF. The CDR3 DNA reads as TGTGCCAGCAGTCACCAAGGGACACCTCCCTACGAGCAGTACTTC. The full variable domain, its missing parts supplied by reference TRBV14 and TRBJ2-7, is EAGVTQFPSHSVIEKGQTVTLRCDPISGHDNLYWYRRVMGKEIKFLLHFVKESKQDESGMPNNRFLAERTGGTYSTLKVQPAELEDSGVYFCASSHQGTPPYEQYFGPGTRLTVT.

The V call is TRBV7-9, the J call TRBJ1-2; D not resolved. Trimming took off 0 bases at V and 2 bases at J, with 7 bases between the two ends. CDR3 size: 14 residues. The germline V gene has CDR1 SEHNR and CDR2 FQNEAQ (reference sequence). The CDR3 region has the DNA TGTGCCAGCAGCTTAGCCCCGTGGAACTATGGCTACACCTTC. Translated: CASSLAPWNYGYTF.

In this sample, this clone turned up once. The chain has TRBV4-2 and TRBJ1-2, with TRBD1 matching 9 bases. CDR1 and CDR2 (germline): LGHNA, YNFKEQ. This CDR3 comprises 11 residues. Trimming cost V 8 bases and J 7 bases; bases outside gene matches: 2. The CDR3 nucleotides are TGTGCCAGCGGACAGGGGAGTGGCTACACCTTC. Translation gives CASGQGSGYTF.

This chain joins TRBV27 and TRBJ2-6, with a tentative D call TRBD1 (6 bases). Trimming pared 5 bases from V and 3 bases from J, leaving 8 bases between. The CDR3 contains 14 residues. Germline V gene lookup returns CDR1 MNHEY and CDR2 SMNVEV (reference sequence). CDR3 sequence: CASSTGIGANVLTF. The DNA for the CDR3 is TGTGCCAGCAGTACAGGGATTGGGGCCAACGTCCTGACTTTC.

This chain connects TRBV29-1 to TRBJ1-2; 8 bases align to TRBD1. Germline CDR1 SQVTM, CDR2 ANQGSEA. This CDR3 has 11 residues. J lost 4 bases, V lost 7 bases, and 2 bases had no gene match. The CDR3: CSDRGTYGYTF. CDR3 sequence (DNA): TGCAGCGACAGGGGGACCTATGGCTACACCTTC.

The rearrangement uses TRBV27 and TRBJ2-1; 8 nucleotides agree with TRBD2. Trimming took 3 bases from V and 3 from J; bases not matched to a gene: 4. The germline V gene has CDR1 MNHEY and CDR2 SMNVEV (reference sequence). The CDR3 has 15 amino acids. CDR3 DNA: TGTGCCAGCAGTTTTGACACTAGCGGCTACAATGAGCAGTTCTTC. Translation gives CASSFDTSGYNEQFF.

This clone has only a few counts. CDR3 DNA sequence: TGTGCCAGCAGCTTATACGGGTTGTACGAGCAGTACTTC. Translating gives CASSLYGLYEQYF. This sequence joins TRBV13 and TRBJ2-7, with D uncertain. In germline, CDR1 is PRHDT, CDR2 FYEKMQ (reference sequence). The CDR3 is 13 residues long. Trimming took 2 bases from V and 4 from J, leaving 9 bases between them.

This chain uses TRBV4-3 with TRBJ1-1; the D is unclear. The CDR3 sequence is 14 residues long. Germline V gene sequence: CDR1 LGHNA, CDR2 YSLEER. The V and J ends lost 3 bases and 10 bases respectively, with 18 bases between them. The CDR3 bases are TGCGCCAGCAGCCAGGGTGACTGGATAGTCCCAGCTTTCTTT. It encodes CASSQGDWIVPAFF.

This clone was found once. The chain joins TRBV27 to TRBJ1-2; a possible D gene is TRBD1 (6 bases). This CDR3 comprises 12 residues. CDR1 and CDR2 (germline): MNHEY, SMNVEV (reference sequence). V lost 6 bases to trimming and J lost 7 bases, with 12 bases between them. The CDR3 region has the DNA TGTGCCAGCAGAATCCAGGGGTCTGGCTACACCTTC. It is translated as CASRIQGSGYTF.

This chain links TRBV12-5 with TRBJ2-1, with D possibly called TRBD1 or TRBD2 (5 bases each). The CDR3 consists of 16 residues. Trimming removed 0 bases at V and 5 bases at J, with 14 bases between. CDR1 LGHNT and CDR2 FRNRAP come from the germline V gene. CDR3 protein: CASGLVPAGTHNEQFF. CDR3 coding DNA: TGTGCTAGTGGTTTGGTACCGGCAGGGACCCACAATGAGCAGTTCTTC.

The chain couples TRBV4-1 to TRBJ1-1; 8 bases map to TRBD1. The germline V gene encodes CDR1 MGHRA and CDR2 YSYEKL. Trimming cost V 4 bases and J 5 bases; bases outside gene matches: 6. This CDR3 region has 14 residues. The CDR3 DNA sequence: TGCGCCAGCAGCCCTGGACAGGGAAGGACTGAAGCTTTCTTT. Its protein product is CASSPGQGRTEAFF.

The rearrangement uses TRBV27 and TRBJ1-4; 7 nucleotides line up with TRBD1. V was clipped by 5 bases and J by 6 bases; unmatched bases: 6. The CDR3 runs 14 residues. CDR1 is MNHEY, CDR2 SMNVEV, per germline (reference sequence). CDR3 sequence (DNA): TGTGCCAGCAGTACGACAGGGAGTGATGAAAAACTGTTTTTT. Amino acid sequence: CASSTTGSDEKLFF.

The gene calls are TRBV6-5 and TRBJ2-2, with 11 bases fitting TRBD2. The CDR3 is 15 residues long. Germline values: CDR1 MNHEY, CDR2 SVGAGI. With 6 bases clipped from V and 3 bases from J, the junction kept 3 bases outside the gene matches. CDR3 sequence: CASSLSGGDTGELFF. The CDR3 DNA sequence: TGTGCCAGCAGCCTTAGCGGGGGGGACACCGGGGAGCTGTTTTTT.

V is TRBV13 and J is TRBJ2-5, with D perhaps matching TRBD1 or TRBD2 (5 bases each). Germline loops: CDR1 PRHDT, CDR2 FYEKMQ (reference sequence). V was shortened by 5 bases and J by 5 bases, with 18 bases between the two germline ends. CDR3 length equals 15 residues. The CDR3 coding sequence is TGTGCCAGCAGCCCACAACCGAGGGGTGAGGAGACCCAGTACTTC. Its protein product is CASSPQPRGEETQYF. Full variable domain (remainder filled in from reference TRBV13 and TRBJ2-5): AAGVIQSPRHLIKEKRETATLKCYPIPRHDTVYWYQQGPGQDPQFLISFYEKMQSDKGSIPDRFSAQQFSDYHSELNMSSLELGDSALYFCASSPQPRGEETQYFGPGTRLLVL.

This sequence joins TRBV27 and TRBJ1-1, with TRBD1 as a possible D gene (5 bases). From germline, CDR1 is MNHEY and CDR2 SMNVEV (reference sequence). There are 15 residues in the CDR3. Trimming took 5 bases from V and 4 from J, leaving 17 bases between them. The CDR3 bases are TGTGCCAGCAGTACCTCAGGGCCCGTAGTCACTGAAGCTTTCTTT. Protein sequence: CASSTSGPVVTEAFF.

The rearrangement links TRBV5-1 to TRBJ2-6; possible D gene TRBD1, 6 bases. The V gene's germline CDR1 is SGHRS and CDR2 YFSETQ. This CDR3 comprises 17 residues. V was cut by 0 bases and J by 1 base, with 11 bases left in between. This chain's CDR3 is CASSLGIQGSGANVLTF. CDR3 coding DNA: TGCGCCAGCAGCTTGGGAATACAGGGTTCTGGGGCCAACGTCCTGACTTTC.

V and J are TRBV25-1 and TRBJ1-1; weak D call: TRBD1 (5 bases). Germline assignment: CDR1 MGHDK and CDR2 SYGVNS. The length of the CDR3 is 15 residues. V gave up 2 bases and J gave up 0 bases, with 10 bases separating them. Here the CDR3 reads CASSERGSLNTEAFF. For the CDR3, the DNA is TGTGCCAGCAGTGAAAGGGGCAGCTTGAACACTGAAGCTTTCTTT.